The rows below give T cell receptor beta chains drawn from one sample of a study of blood T cell repertoires in COVID-19. Clones were sequenced by immunoSEQ multiplex PCR, and TCRdb holds only the in-frame ones, with some missing. The sample includes about 240,000 clones, about four fifths of them seen just once. Sequencing used peripheral blood. These receptor sequences come from a woman at least 80 years old with acute or convalescent COVID-19. Each CDR3 is given with its conserved first and last residue. Each record gives: J gene, D gene, V gene, clone size, CDR3 DNA, CDR3 protein. A D gene is named only where the DNA matches it firmly. Clone size is not always given. Where it is, it says once, few, many or a class for expanded clones.

>TRBJ2-7|-|TRBV6-5|-
TGTGCCAGCAGTTTTCGACTAGATACCTACGAGCAGTACTTC
CASSFRLDTYEQYF
>TRBJ2-1|TRBD2|TRBV10-3|-
TGTGCCATCAGTGACCTAGCGGGGGGACTAACCTACAATGAGCAGTTCTTC
CAISDLAGGLTYNEQFF
>TRBJ1-4|TRBD1|TRBV28|-
TGTGCCAGCATCCCCCGGGGGACAGGGTATAGAAGTAATGAAAAACTGTTTTTT
CASIPRGTGYRSNEKLFF
>TRBJ2-7|TRBD2|TRBV6-2/TRBV6-3|-
TGTGCCAGCAGTTCGCGGGGGACGGGGACCTACGAGCAGTACTTC
CASSSRGTGTYEQYF
>TRBJ2-7|-|TRBV5-5|-
TGTGCCAGCAGCCTGGACGTTCCGGGGAGCCCTCTTCGCGAGCAGTACTTC
CASSLDVPGSPLREQYF
>TRBJ2-7|TRBD1|TRBV10-3|-
TGTGCCATCAGTGAGAGGGCAGGGGGAACCTACGAGCAGTACTTC
CAISERAGGTYEQYF
>TRBJ1-1|-|TRBV28|-
TGTGCCAGCAGTTTATCTGCAGGGGAGGGCACTGAAGCTTTCTTT
CASSLSAGEGTEAFF
>TRBJ2-7|TRBD1|TRBV15|-
TGTGCCACCAGCCTCTACCCGACAGGGGGGTCCTACGAGCAGTACTTC
CATSLYPTGGSYEQYF
>TRBJ2-6|TRBD1|TRBV4-1|once
TGCGCCAGCAGCCAAGATGTGGGACAGGGGGCGCGTGCTGGGGCCAACGTCCTGACTTTC
CASSQDVGQGARAGANVLTF
>TRBJ1-1|TRBD1|TRBV3-1/TRBV3-2|-
TGTGCCAGCAGCTGGGACAGCGCTGAAGCTTTCTTT
CASSWDSAEAFF
>TRBJ2-1|TRBD2|TRBV9|-
TGTGCCAGCAGCGTAGTGACTAGCGGGGCCTACAATGAGCAGTTCTTC
CASSVVTSGAYNEQFF
>TRBJ2-2|TRBD1|TRBV5-1|-
TGCGCCAGCAGCTCTGGGACAGGGTCGGGTGCCGGGGAGCTGTTTTTT
CASSSGTGSGAGELFF
>TRBJ1-1|-|TRBV29-1|-
TGCAGCGTTCGACAGGCTGAAGCTTTCTTT
CSVRQAEAFF
>TRBJ1-2|TRBD1|TRBV29-1|few
TGCAGCGTTGTGGCAGGGGGCAATTATGGCTACACCTTC
CSVVAGGNYGYTF
>TRBJ2-7|TRBD2|TRBV5-6|-
TGTGCCAGCAGCGATCCCCGGGGGGAACCCTCCTACGAGCAGTACTTC
CASSDPRGEPSYEQYF
>TRBJ1-5|TRBD1|TRBV28|many
TGTGCCAGCAGTTTAAGGGGGACAGGCAGTGGCAATCAGCCCCAGCATTTT
CASSLRGTGSGNQPQHF
>TRBJ1-4|-|TRBV6-2/TRBV6-3|-
TGTGCCAGCAGTGGCCGACAGGCTCCTTCTGAAAAACTGTTTTTT
CASSGRQAPSEKLFF
>TRBJ2-1|-|TRBV18|-
TGTGCCAGCTCAGAACAGACGGGGAATGAGCAGTTCTTC
CASSEQTGNEQFF
>TRBJ1-5|-|TRBV2|once
TGTGCCAGCAGTGAAGCTGTAACAGAAAGTCAGCCCCAGCATTTT
CASSEAVTESQPQHF
>TRBJ2-2|-|TRBV5-8|-
TGTGCCCCGACTCGGCCAAATTTGAACACCGGGGAGCTGTTTTTT
CAPTRPNLNTGELFF
>TRBJ1-1|-|TRBV19|-
TGTGCCAGTAGTATTCGGGTGGAACGGACTGAAGCTTTCTTT
CASSIRVERTEAFF
>TRBJ1-2|TRBD1|TRBV2|-
TGTGCCAGCAGTGGGGACAGAGACTACACCTTC
CASSGDRDYTF
>TRBJ2-1|-|TRBV7-8|-
TGTGCCAGCAGCTTAGACGACAGGTACAATGAGCAGTTCTTC
CASSLDDRYNEQFF
>TRBJ1-1|-|TRBV19|-
TGTGCCAGTAGTCTCAGGGTGGGGAACACTGAAGCTTTCTTT
CASSLRVGNTEAFF
>TRBJ1-4|-|TRBV5-1|-
TGCGCCAGCAGCCCACAGGGAAACGGTGAAAAACTGTTTTTT
CASSPQGNGEKLFF
>TRBJ2-5|TRBD1|TRBV2|-
TGTGCCAGCACCCTAGGGTCACAGGGGTCGGAGACCCAGTACTTC
CASTLGSQGSETQYF
>TRBJ2-3|TRBD2|TRBV9|-
TGTGCCAGCAACGAAAGACTAGCGGGGGATACGCAGTATTTT
CASNERLAGDTQYF
>TRBJ2-7|TRBD1|TRBV5-1|-
TGCGCCAGCAGCTTGGGACAGGGGGTGGAGCAGTACTTC
CASSLGQGVEQYF
>TRBJ2-3|-|TRBV2|-
TGTGCCAGCAGCCGACGGGGGGCGGCGGATACGCAGTATTTT
CASSRRGAADTQYF
>TRBJ2-3|TRBD2|TRBV7-2|few
TGTGCCAGCAGCTTAGTTACGGGGGGGCCCCTCCATACGCAGTATTTT
CASSLVTGGPLHTQYF
>TRBJ2-7|-|TRBV2|-
TGTGCCAGCAGTGGGCAGGGAACCAACGAGCAGTACTTC
CASSGQGTNEQYF
>TRBJ1-2|-|TRBV30|-
TGTGCCTGGAAGAGGGTCGCAGGATATGGCTACACCTTC
CAWKRVAGYGYTF
>TRBJ1-5|TRBD1|TRBV6-6|once
TGTGCCAGCAACGACCCCGGACAGGGCAATCAGCCCCAGCATTTT
CASNDPGQGNQPQHF
>TRBJ2-4|-|TRBV2|-
TGTGCCAGCAGTGAAGAAGGACAGTTGACCCCTCAGTACTTC
CASSEEGQLTPQYF
>TRBJ2-5|-|TRBV28|-
TGTGCCAGCAGTTCGCGTGCTAGACGGCAAGAGACCCAGTACTTC
CASSSRARRQETQYF
>TRBJ1-5|-|TRBV2|-
TGTGCCAGCAGACGGTCGGGCAATCAGCCCCAGCATTTT
CASRRSGNQPQHF
>TRBJ2-2|TRBD1|TRBV4-2|-
TGTGCCAGCAGCCAGGGGACAGCCGGCACCGGGGAGCTGTTTTTT
CASSQGTAGTGELFF
>TRBJ1-3|-|TRBV25-1|-
TGTGCCAGCAGTGAGTTTGGACAGGGAAACACCATATATTTT
CASSEFGQGNTIYF
>TRBJ2-1|TRBD2|TRBV28|-
TGTGCCAGCAGTTTAGGTTTAGTGGGACTAGCGGGGGGGCAAGCCTACAATGAGCAGTTCTTC
CASSLGLVGLAGGQAYNEQFF
>TRBJ2-5|TRBD2|TRBV4-1|-
TGCGCCAGCAGCCCCTCAAAACTAGCGGGGGACTTGTACCAAGAGACCCAGTACTTC
CASSPSKLAGDLYQETQYF
>TRBJ1-2|-|TRBV10-2|-
TGCGCCACGACTCCCGGGACAAGGGCGAACTATGGCTACACCTTC
CATTPGTRANYGYTF
>TRBJ1-2|TRBD1|TRBV10-3|-
TGTGCCATCAGCGAGGGACAGGGAGGCTATGGCTACACCTTC
CAISEGQGGYGYTF
>TRBJ2-1|TRBD2|TRBV18|-
TGTGCCAGCTCACCACCTTCCAGCGGGGGGAAATCACATGAGCAGTTCTTC
CASSPPSSGGKSHEQFF